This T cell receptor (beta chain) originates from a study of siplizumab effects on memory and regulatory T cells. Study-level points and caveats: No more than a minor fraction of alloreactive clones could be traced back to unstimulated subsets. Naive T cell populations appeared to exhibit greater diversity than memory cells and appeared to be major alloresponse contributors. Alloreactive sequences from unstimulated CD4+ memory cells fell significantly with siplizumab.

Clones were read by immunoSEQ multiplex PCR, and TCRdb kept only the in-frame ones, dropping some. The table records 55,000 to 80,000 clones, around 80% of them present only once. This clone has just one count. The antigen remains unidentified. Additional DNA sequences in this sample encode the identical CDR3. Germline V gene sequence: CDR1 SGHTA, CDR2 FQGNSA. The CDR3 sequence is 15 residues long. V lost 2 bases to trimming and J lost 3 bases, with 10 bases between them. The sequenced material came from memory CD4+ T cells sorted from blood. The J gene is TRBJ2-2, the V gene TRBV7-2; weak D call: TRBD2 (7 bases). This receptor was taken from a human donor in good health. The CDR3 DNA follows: TGTGCCAGCAGCTTAACGGGGGGCCACACCGGGGAGCTGTTTTTT. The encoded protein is CASSLTGGHTGELFF.